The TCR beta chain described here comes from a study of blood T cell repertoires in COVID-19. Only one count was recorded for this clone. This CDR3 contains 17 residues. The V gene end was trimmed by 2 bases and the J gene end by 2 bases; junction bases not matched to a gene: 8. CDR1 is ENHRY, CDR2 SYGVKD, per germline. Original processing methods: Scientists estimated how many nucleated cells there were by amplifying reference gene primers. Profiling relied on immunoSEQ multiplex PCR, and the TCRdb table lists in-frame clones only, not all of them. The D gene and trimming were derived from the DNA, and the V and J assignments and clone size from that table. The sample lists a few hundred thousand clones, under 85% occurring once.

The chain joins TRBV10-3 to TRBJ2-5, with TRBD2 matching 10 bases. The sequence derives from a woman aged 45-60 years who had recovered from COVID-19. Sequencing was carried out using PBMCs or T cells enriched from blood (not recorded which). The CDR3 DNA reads TGTGCCATCAGTGAGCAGCGGGGGGGCGGTCGGCAAGAGACCCAGTACTTC. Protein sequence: CAISEQRGGGRQETQYF.